This T cell receptor beta chain was profiled in a study of T cells in Graves' hyperthyroidism and ophthalmopathy. Diagnosis of hyperthyroidism was new in patients aged 18 to 65, and its duration was under 2 months. The diagnostic basis comprised clinical symptoms, serum thyroxine and TRAb, thyroid ultrasound and orbital computed tomography. As for this clonotype: This clone may be a read error of a much larger clone one base away.

The CDR3 covers 16 residues. CDR1 is MNHEY, CDR2 SMNVEV, per germline (reference sequence). RNA transcripts yielded amplified TCR beta CDR3 regions. Researchers ran a first-round RT-PCR on the TCR CDR3 using the HTBI primer set. TCRdb reanalysed the multiplex PCR reads using MiXCR and keeps one entry per CDR3 protein. The data contain approximately 370,000 distinct CDR3 sequences, about a sixth of them seen just once; the ten biggest clones take up 30% to 40%. The chain is built from TRBV27 and TRBJ2-7, with D perhaps matching TRBD2 (6 bases). The J call may not be correct, given that the DNA end is closer to TRBJ2-1. The sequence came from a woman in her 30s with Graves' hyperthyroidism that later progressed to Graves' ophthalmopathy. Sequenced input: blood. CDR3 sequence reads: CASSSPASGDLYEQFF. The CDR3 DNA reads TGTGCCAGCAGTTCCCCCGCCTCGGGGGACCTCTACGAGCAGTTCTTC.